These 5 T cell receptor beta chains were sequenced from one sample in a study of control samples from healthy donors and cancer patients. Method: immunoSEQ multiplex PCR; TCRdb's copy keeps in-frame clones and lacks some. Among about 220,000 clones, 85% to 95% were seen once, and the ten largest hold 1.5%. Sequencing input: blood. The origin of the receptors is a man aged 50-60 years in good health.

The CDR3 here is CASSLGVAGELFF. CDR3 nucleotides: TGTGCCAGCAGCTTAGGTGTGGCCGGGGAGCTGTTTTTT. The chain links TRBV11-3 to TRBJ2-2, with no clear D. There are 13 residues in the CDR3. The V end lost 1 base, the J end lost 6 bases, and 6 bases lay between the germline ends. CDR1 and CDR2 from the germline V gene are SGHNT and YENEEA.

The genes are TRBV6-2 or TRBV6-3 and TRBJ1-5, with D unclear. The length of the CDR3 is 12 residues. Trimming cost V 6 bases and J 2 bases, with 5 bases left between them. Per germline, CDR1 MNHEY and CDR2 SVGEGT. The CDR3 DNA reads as TGTGCCAGCAGCGGAGGCAATCAGCCCCAGCATTTT. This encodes CASSGGNQPQHF.

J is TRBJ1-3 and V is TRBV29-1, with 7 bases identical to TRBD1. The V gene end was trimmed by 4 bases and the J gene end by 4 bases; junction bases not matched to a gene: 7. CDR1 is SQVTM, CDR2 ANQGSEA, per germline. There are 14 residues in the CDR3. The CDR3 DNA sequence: TGCAGCGTTGTCCGACAGGGCCCCGGAAACACCATATATTTT. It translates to CSVVRQGPGNTIYF.

The CDR3: CASPGVKAYGYTF. The CDR3 nucleotides read TGTGCCAGTCCAGGGGTGAAGGCCTATGGCTACACCTTC. V usage is TRBV21-1 and J usage is TRBJ1-2; the table calls TRBD1, which could not be checked here. TRBV21-1 is a pseudogene segment. The CDR3 has 13 amino acids.

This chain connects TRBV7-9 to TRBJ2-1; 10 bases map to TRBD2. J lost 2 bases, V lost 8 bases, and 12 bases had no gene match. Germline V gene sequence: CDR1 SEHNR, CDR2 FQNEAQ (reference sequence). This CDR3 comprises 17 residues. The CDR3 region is CASSPRPGTSAYNEQFF. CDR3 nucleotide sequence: TGTGCCAGCTCCCCTAGACCCGGGACTAGCGCCTACAATGAGCAGTTCTTC.